This is a list of T cell receptor beta chains from one sample in a study of blood T cell repertoires in COVID-19. The table came from immunoSEQ multiplex PCR; TCRdb's copy has only in-frame clones and leaves some out. Among some 100,000 clones listed, around 85% were seen once. Sequenced: PBMCs or T cells enriched from blood (not recorded which). The receptors were gathered from a woman aged 45 to 65 who had recovered from COVID-19. The CDR3 runs from the conserved cysteine through the conserved F or W. D genes are given only for firm matches. Only part of the rows carry a size: once, few, many, or a class if the clone is expanded.

cdr3_length	j_call	v_call	clone_size	d_call	cdr3_aa	cdr3_nt
15	TRBJ2-5	TRBV5-1	NA	NA	CASSFIAEKGETQYF	TGCGCCAGCAGCTTCATAGCGGAAAAGGGTGAGACCCAGTACTTC
11	TRBJ2-7	TRBV11-2	NA	TRBD2	CASTGGGEQYF	TGTGCCAGCACTGGGGGGGGCGAGCAGTACTTC
13	TRBJ2-2	TRBV19	NA	NA	CASNLPTHGELFF	TGTGCCAGTAACCTTCCCACTCACGGGGAGCTGTTTTTT
13	TRBJ2-1	TRBV6-5	NA	NA	CASSPPTRVKQFF	TGTGCCAGCAGTCCCCCCACCCGGGTTAAGCAGTTCTTC
17	TRBJ2-3	TRBV5-1	NA	TRBD2	CASSLSSGTSGTDTQYF	TGCGCCAGCAGCTTGTCATCCGGGACTAGCGGCACAGATACGCAGTATTTT
18	TRBJ2-7	TRBV30	once	NA	CAWSRRGPSGWGTYEQYF	TGTGCCTGGAGCCGGCGGGGTCCATCAGGGTGGGGGACCTACGAGCAGTACTTC
16	TRBJ2-2	TRBV7-9	NA	TRBD2	CASSRTSGSRPGELFF	TGTGCCAGCAGCCGGACTAGCGGGAGTCGGCCCGGGGAGCTGTTTTTT
16	TRBJ2-7	TRBV4-1	NA	TRBD1	CASSQDRGDRVSEQYF	TGCGCCAGCAGCCAAGATAGGGGGGACAGGGTTTCCGAGCAGTACTTC
15	TRBJ2-7	TRBV5-1	NA	NA	CASSFNPRTDYEQYF	TGCGCCAGCAGCTTTAACCCGAGGACAGACTACGAGCAGTACTTC
16	TRBJ1-1	TRBV10-2	NA	TRBD1	CASRGGTGGAYTEAFF	TGCGCCAGCAGGGGAGGGACAGGGGGCGCATATACTGAAGCTTTCTTT
15	TRBJ2-7	TRBV19	NA	NA	CASSISGQLPYEQYF	TGTGCCAGTAGTATATCCGGACAGCTCCCTTACGAGCAGTACTTC
15	TRBJ1-2	TRBV2	NA	TRBD1	CASQFLVTGNYGYTF	TGTGCCAGCCAATTCCTAGTGACAGGGAACTATGGCTACACCTTC
18	TRBJ2-7	TRBV27	NA	TRBD2	CASSLYSLAGGWSDEQYF	TGTGCCAGCAGTTTATATTCACTAGCGGGAGGGTGGAGCGACGAGCAGTACTTC
14	TRBJ2-1	TRBV5-1	NA	NA	CASSLAEPYNEQFF	TGCGCCAGCAGCTTGGCCGAGCCTTACAATGAGCAGTTCTTC
14	TRBJ2-2	TRBV5-1	NA	NA	CASSLEGVTGELFF	TGCGCCAGCAGCTTGGAGGGGGTAACCGGGGAGCTGTTTTTT
16	TRBJ1-2	TRBV7-3	NA	NA	CASSSLGQGTSNGYTF	TGTGCCAGCAGCTCGCTTGGCCAGGGAACAAGTAATGGCTACACCTTC
14	TRBJ1-2	TRBV28	NA	NA	CASSDDGANYGYTF	TGTGCCAGCAGTGACGACGGGGCTAACTATGGCTACACCTTC
15	TRBJ2-7	TRBV28	once	NA	CASSLARQDPYEQYF	TGTGCCAGCAGTTTAGCGAGACAGGATCCCTACGAGCAGTACTTC
15	TRBJ2-3	TRBV11-2	NA	TRBD2	CASSFLAGVTDTQYF	TGTGCCAGCAGCTTTCTAGCGGGAGTCACAGATACGCAGTATTTT
14	TRBJ2-2	TRBV6-5	NA	NA	CASMGRVGTGELFF	TGTGCCAGCATGGGCAGGGTAGGCACCGGGGAGCTGTTTTTT
14	TRBJ2-7	TRBV4-1	NA	NA	CASSQIKGRNEQYF	TGCGCCAGCAGCCAGATAAAAGGGAGGAACGAGCAGTACTTC
15	TRBJ2-1	TRBV10-1	NA	TRBD2	CASSLGTSGLNEQFF	TGCGCCAGCAGCCTCGGGACTAGCGGACTCAATGAGCAGTTCTTC
14	TRBJ2-3	TRBV2	once	NA	CASSAGSSTDTQYF	TGTGCCAGCAGTGCGGGGTCCAGCACAGATACGCAGTATTTT
19	TRBJ2-2	TRBV5-1	few	TRBD2	CASTIRPLAGGSNTGELFF	TGCGCCAGCACCATTCGCCCTTTAGCGGGGGGGTCGAACACCGGGGAGCTGTTTTTT
13	TRBJ2-3	TRBV11-2	NA	TRBD1	CASSTRQGDTQYF	TGTGCCAGCAGCACCCGACAGGGAGATACGCAGTATTTT
16	TRBJ1-5	TRBV3-1/TRBV3-2	few	NA	CASSQGGGQRYQPQHF	TGTGCCAGCAGCCAAGGCGGTGGACAAAGATATCAGCCCCAGCATTTT
16	TRBJ2-2	TRBV3-1/TRBV3-2	NA	TRBD1	CASSQVGTANTGELFF	TGTGCCAGCAGCCAAGTGGGGACAGCGAACACCGGGGAGCTGTTTTTT
13	TRBJ1-4	TRBV7-2	NA	NA	CASSLGIDEKLFF	TGTGCCAGCAGCTTAGGCATAGATGAAAAACTGTTTTTT
13	TRBJ1-3	TRBV27	NA	NA	CASSRTAQDTIYF	TGTGCCAGCAGCCGGACTGCACAAGACACCATATATTTT
18	TRBJ2-5	TRBV11-2	NA	NA	CASRGLLARSDRKETQYF	TGTGCCAGCAGGGGTTTGCTGGCGCGATCCGACAGAAAAGAGACCCAGTACTTC
17	TRBJ2-3	TRBV28	NA	TRBD2	CASSLLQLAGDTDTQYF	TGTGCCAGCAGTTTATTGCAGCTAGCGGGAGACACAGATACGCAGTATTTT
13	TRBJ2-1	TRBV6-4	NA	TRBD2	CASRASGSNEQFF	TGTGCCAGCAGGGCTAGCGGGAGTAATGAGCAGTTCTTC
11	TRBJ2-1	TRBV20-1	NA	TRBD2	CSARTSYEQFF	TGCAGTGCAAGGACTAGCTATGAGCAGTTCTTC
14	TRBJ2-2	TRBV10-3	NA	TRBD1	CAISGTGGTGELFF	TGTGCCATCAGTGGGACAGGGGGCACCGGGGAGCTGTTTTTT
16	TRBJ1-2	TRBV28	NA	NA	CASSSPFFSGQNGYTF	TGTGCCAGCAGTTCCCCTTTTTTTTCAGGGCAAAATGGCTACACCTTC
13	TRBJ1-1	TRBV3-1/TRBV3-2	NA	TRBD1	CASRGQGNTEAFF	TGTGCCAGCAGAGGACAGGGGAACACTGAAGCTTTCTTT
14	TRBJ1-2	TRBV30	NA	NA	CAWSSRVSDYGYTF	TGTGCCTGGAGTTCCAGGGTGTCTGACTATGGCTACACCTTC
14	TRBJ2-1	TRBV3-1/TRBV3-2	NA	TRBD2	CASGRLAANNEQFF	TGTGCCAGCGGGAGACTAGCGGCAAACAATGAGCAGTTCTTC
16	TRBJ1-5	TRBV28	NA	NA	CASSPGPQGSNQPQHF	TGTGCCAGCAGCCCCGGGCCCCAGGGTAGTAATCAGCCCCAGCATTTT
11	TRBJ1-1	TRBV2	NA	NA	CALAGDGEAFF	TGTGCTCTCGCAGGGGACGGTGAAGCTTTCTTT
14	TRBJ1-1	TRBV10-3	NA	NA	CAISESQSYTEAFF	TGTGCCATCAGTGAGTCCCAGTCTTACACTGAAGCTTTCTTT
14	TRBJ1-1	TRBV27	few	NA	CASSSRGWSTEAFF	TGTGCCAGCAGTTCCAGGGGATGGAGCACTGAAGCTTTCTTT
16	TRBJ1-2	TRBV27	NA	TRBD1	CASSWGQGLSNYGYTF	TGTGCCAGCAGTTGGGGACAGGGTCTATCTAACTATGGCTACACCTTC
13	TRBJ2-7	TRBV5-1	NA	TRBD1	CASSPGQGDEQYF	TGCGCCAGCAGCCCGGGACAGGGAGACGAGCAGTACTTC
13	TRBJ2-1	TRBV7-2	NA	NA	CASSLVVSGEQFF	TGTGCCAGCAGCTTAGTAGTGTCGGGGGAGCAGTTCTTC
13	TRBJ1-1	TRBV5-1	NA	NA	CASSLGGLAEAFF	TGCGCCAGCAGCTTGGGGGGCCTGGCTGAAGCTTTCTTT
17	TRBJ2-7	TRBV7-2	NA	TRBD2	CASSLVGTSGSYYEQYF	TGTGCCAGCAGCTTAGTCGGGACTAGCGGGTCCTACTACGAGCAGTACTTC
13	TRBJ2-1	TRBV4-1	once	NA	CASTPRGYNEQFF	TGCGCCAGCACTCCGCGGGGTTACAATGAGCAGTTCTTC
21	TRBJ2-7	TRBV18	NA	TRBD1	CASSPQFFLNSRDRGSYEQYF	TGTGCCAGCTCACCACAATTCTTCCTTAACTCCCGGGACAGGGGCTCCTACGAGCAGTACTTC
16	TRBJ2-2	TRBV28	NA	NA	CASSRFRTANTGELFF	TGTGCCAGCAGCCGCTTCCGGACAGCGAACACCGGGGAGCTGTTTTTT
16	TRBJ2-1	TRBV9	NA	TRBD2	CASSPPTSGFSGEQFF	TGTGCCAGCAGCCCGCCGACTAGCGGCTTTAGCGGTGAGCAGTTCTTC